A single sample is the source of the 24 T cell receptor beta chains below, sequenced in a study of response to subunit inactivated influenza vaccine. TCRdb re-derived calls from the RT-PCR reads in MiXCR, one entry per CDR3 protein. The table has around 580,000 distinct CDR3 sequences, around 11% seen once. The sequences come from PBMCs from blood, collected on the day of vaccination. The receptors originated from a man aged 45-65 years who received an inactivated influenza vaccine.

V gene TRBV5-5 combines with J gene TRBJ2-7; D unclear. Germline V gene lookup returns CDR1 SGHKS and CDR2 YYEKEE (reference sequence). The CDR3 runs to 14 residues. Trimming removed 1 base from V and 1 base from J, with 9 bases in between. The CDR3 loop reads CASSLPSGSYEQYF. The CDR3 DNA reads as TGTGCCAGCAGCTTGCCCTCGGGTTCCTACGAGCAGTACTTC. The full variable domain, its missing parts supplied by reference TRBV5-5 and TRBJ2-7, is DAGVTQSPTHLIKTRGQQVTLRCSPISGHKSVSWYQQVLGQGPQFIFQYYEKEERGRGNFPDRFSARQFPNYSSELNVNALLLGDSALYLCASSLPSGSYEQYFGPGTRLTVT.

The V call is TRBV10-3, the J call TRBJ1-3, with D possibly TRBD1 on 5 matching bases. From germline, CDR1 is ENHRY and CDR2 SYGVKD. The CDR3 totals 16 residues. The V gene lost 5 bases and the J gene lost 3 bases, with 17 bases spanning the gap. The CDR3 is CAISTDASGFGNTIYF. The CDR3 nucleotides are TGTGCCATCAGTACGGACGCCTCAGGGTTTGGAAACACCATATATTTT.

This clonotype was seen ten or more times. V usage is TRBV5-1 and J usage is TRBJ2-3; maybe TRBD1 (6 bases). The V and J ends lost 2 bases and 3 bases respectively, with 13 bases between them. Germline V gives CDR1 SGHRS, CDR2 YFSETQ. The CDR3 length is 15 residues. The CDR3: CASSLGGRRTDTQYF. The CDR3 DNA reads as TGCGCCAGCAGCTTAGGGGGAAGAAGGACAGATACGCAGTATTTT.

This clonotype was seen more than once but under ten times. The chain is built from TRBV5-6 and TRBJ1-5; 9 bases are a match to TRBD1. Germline CDR1 is SGHDT and CDR2 is YYEEEE. The trim removed 3 bases at V and 11 bases at J, leaving 9 bases unmatched. The CDR3 extends over 14 amino acids. The CDR3 bases are TGTGCCAGCAGCTGGGGACAGGGAGATCAATCCCAGCATTTT. Encoded protein: CASSWGQGDQSQHF.

The genes are TRBV5-6 and TRBJ2-5; D may be TRBD2 (5 bases). Germline CDR1 is SGHDT and CDR2 is YYEEEE. There are 16 residues in the CDR3. Between the trimmed V and J ends, which lost 2 bases and 5 bases, there was a span of 19 bases. The CDR3 spells CASSFGSGLDRETQYF. As DNA, the CDR3 is TGTGCCAGCAGCTTCGGAAGCGGATTGGATCGGGAGACCCAGTACTTC.

This clonotype was seen at least ten times. The V call is TRBV5-1, the J call TRBJ2-1; the match to TRBD2 covers 10 bases. There are 17 residues in the CDR3. CDR1 SGHRS and CDR2 YFSETQ come from the germline V gene. The V gene end was trimmed by 4 bases and the J gene end by 4 bases; junction bases not matched to a gene: 11. The DNA of the CDR3 is TGCGCCAGCAGCCCCAGGCTAGCGGGGGCTATATACAATGAGCAGTTCTTC. Encoded protein: CASSPRLAGAIYNEQFF.

In this sample, this clonotype turned up many times. This sequence joins TRBV11-1 and TRBJ2-1; 13 bases are shared with TRBD2. Trimming removed 4 bases from V and 9 bases from J; junction bases left unmatched: 0. The CDR3 has 13 amino acids. The germline CDR1 and CDR2 sequences are SGHAT and FQDESV (reference sequence). CDR3 in DNA: TGTGCCAGCAGCTGGACTAGCGGGAGTGAGCAGTTCTTC. Protein sequence: CASSWTSGSEQFF.

The table lists this clonotype with a few counts. The gene calls are TRBV7-9 and TRBJ2-1; D is ambiguous. Trimming left V 4 bases short and J 2 bases short, with 12 bases between. The germline V gene encodes CDR1 SEHNR and CDR2 FQNEAQ (reference sequence). The CDR3 loop spans 15 amino acids. CDR3 loop: CASSSPGQAYNEQFF. CDR3 nucleotides: TGTGCCAGCAGCTCACCGGGCCAAGCCTACAATGAGCAGTTCTTC.

This clonotype was seen a handful of times. The genes are TRBV12-3 or TRBV12-4 and TRBJ2-7, with 8 bases identical to TRBD1. The ends lost 3 bases at V and 2 bases at J; junction bases unmatched: 3. This CDR3 has 14 residues. Here the CDR3 DNA reads TGTGCCAGCAGTTTCGTGACAGGGGCCTACGAGCAGTACTTC. The encoded protein is CASSFVTGAYEQYF.

This clonotype has only a few counts. The gene calls are TRBV29-1 and TRBJ1-1; D uncertain. CDR3 length equals 14 residues. V was cut by 7 bases and J by 4 bases, with 19 bases left in between. Germline V gene data show CDR1 as SQVTM and CDR2 as ANQGSEA. In DNA, the CDR3 is TGCAGCGCCGCCTTTATTCTGTCGATCACTGAAGCTTTCTTT. It codes for CSAAFILSITEAFF.

This clonotype has only a few counts. The gene calls are TRBV11-2 and TRBJ1-5; no firm D call. Trimming left V 2 bases short and J 5 bases short, with 7 bases between. The CDR3 has 13 residues. CDR1 and CDR2 from the germline V gene are SGHAT and FQNNGV. This CDR3 is CASSLYYDQPQHF. In DNA form, the CDR3 reads TGTGCCAGCAGCTTATACTATGATCAGCCCCAGCATTTT.

There are many counts of this clonotype. The genes are TRBV6-4 and TRBJ1-2; D call uncertain. V lost 0 bases and J 2 bases, leaving 16 bases between the germline ends. This CDR3 comprises 17 residues. Looked up from germline, CDR1 is MRHNA and CDR2 is SNTAGT. In DNA form, the CDR3 reads TGTGCCAGCAGTGACTCGGTAGGGCCGCCGAGCAACTATGGCTACACCTTC. It codes for CASSDSVGPPSNYGYTF.

This clonotype was counted only a few times. The rearrangement joins TRBV7-9 to TRBJ1-2; D unresolved. This CDR3 has 11 amino acids. V lost 5 bases to trimming and J lost 12 bases, with 13 bases between them. Germline V lookup: CDR1 SEHNR, CDR2 FQNEAQ (reference sequence). The chain's CDR3 is CASSPRAENTF. The CDR3 region has the DNA TGTGCCAGCAGCCCTCGGGCTGAGAACACCTTC.

The chain couples TRBV20-1 to TRBJ2-7; 11 positions match TRBD2. This CDR3 comprises 15 residues. Losses at the gene ends were 5 bases for V and 2 bases for J; bases not matched to a gene: 8. The germline gives CDR1 DFQATT, CDR2 SNEGSKA (reference sequence). CDR3 in DNA: TGCAGTGCTCGACCGGGACTAGCGGTCCCCTACGAGCAGTACTTC. It codes for CSARPGLAVPYEQYF.

The chain carries TRBV28 and TRBJ1-1; 7 nucleotides line up with TRBD1. The CDR3 covers 13 residues. Trimming at V came to 11 bases and at J to 5 bases, leaving 11 bases not matched to a gene. CDR1 MDHEN and CDR2 SYDVKM come from the germline V gene. The CDR3: CALRPGGKTEAFF. For the CDR3, the DNA is TGTGCCTTACGTCCAGGGGGGAAGACTGAAGCTTTCTTT.

This chain connects TRBV7-9 to TRBJ2-2, with 11 bases that match TRBD1. V lost 3 bases and J lost 5; bases outside the gene matches: 2. The CDR3 contains 15 residues. From germline, CDR1 is SEHNR and CDR2 FQNEAQ (reference sequence). The CDR3 spells CASSFGTGGTGELFF. CDR3 sequence (DNA): TGTGCCAGCAGCTTCGGGACAGGGGGTACCGGGGAGCTGTTTTTT.

This clonotype was found a few times. The rearrangement uses TRBV15 and TRBJ1-4; D call uncertain. Germline CDR1 is LNHNV and CDR2 is YYDKDF (reference sequence). The V end lost 2 bases, the J end lost 8 bases, and 18 bases lay between the germline ends. There are 16 residues in the CDR3. CDR3 loop: CATSRPTSWLGEKLFF. The CDR3 DNA is TGTGCCACCAGCAGACCTACTTCTTGGCTCGGGGAAAAACTGTTTTTT.

There are a few counts of this clonotype. The rearrangement links TRBV15 to TRBJ2-1, with 11 bases aligning to TRBD2. Losses at the gene ends were 1 base for V and 5 bases for J; bases not matched to a gene: 7. Germline CDR1 and CDR2: LNHNV and YYDKDF (reference sequence). This CDR3 has 17 residues. CDR3 sequence: CATSRAQTSGTNNEQFF. The DNA of the CDR3 is TGTGCCACCAGCAGAGCCCAGACTAGCGGGACAAACAATGAGCAGTTCTTC.

The table lists this clonotype with many counts. The rearrangement uses TRBV11-2 and TRBJ2-2, with D possibly being TRBD1 or TRBD2 (5 bases each). The CDR3 totals 19 residues. V was clipped by 2 bases and J by 4 bases, with 23 bases between them. CDR1 is SGHAT, CDR2 FQNNGV, per germline. Written as DNA, the CDR3 is TGTGCCAGCAGCTTACTCCCTACTTATCGCCGTGGGGGCACCGGGGAGCTGTTTTTT. Its protein is CASSLLPTYRRGGTGELFF.

This sequence joins TRBV29-1 and TRBJ2-3; 8 bases agree with TRBD1. Unmatched junction bases numbered 4, after V lost 1 base and J lost 1 base. Germline V gene data show CDR1 as SQVTM and CDR2 as ANQGSEA. The CDR3 is made up of 15 amino acids. As DNA, the CDR3 is TGCAGCGTTGAAGGGCTGGGACAGGGCACAGATACGCAGTATTTT. Encoded protein: CSVEGLGQGTDTQYF.

This clonotype was seen many times. The chain has TRBV4-3 and TRBJ2-7; D is uncertain. V dropped 1 base and J dropped 2 bases, with 12 bases sitting between them. CDR3 length: 15 amino acids. Germline V gene data show CDR1 as LGHNA and CDR2 as YSLEER. CDR3 region: CASSQGRSVTYEQYF. The CDR3 coding sequence is TGCGCCAGCAGCCAAGGAAGAAGCGTCACCTACGAGCAGTACTTC.

The chain carries TRBV21-1 and TRBJ2-7; the table's D call of TRBD2 was not tested on the DNA. TRBV21-1 is recorded as a pseudogene. The CDR3 has 14 amino acids. The CDR3 DNA sequence: TGTGCCAGCAGCAAGGCCCCGCGGTGCTACGAGCAGTACTTC. Encoded protein: CASSKAPRCYEQYF.

This clonotype was seen many times. This rearrangement joins TRBV5-6 to TRBJ2-7; 8 bases match TRBD1. The CDR3 runs 13 residues. Germline V gives CDR1 SGHDT, CDR2 YYEEEE. The junction had 5 bases not matched to a gene; V was cut back by 5 bases and J by 4 bases. The CDR3 bases are TGTGCCAGCAGGAAAGGACAGGGTTACGAGCAGTACTTC. Its protein product is CASRKGQGYEQYF.

At least ten counts were recorded for this clonotype. V is TRBV29-1 and J is TRBJ2-5, with D possibly matching TRBD2 (6 bases). CDR3 length: 11 residues. Germline V lookup: CDR1 SQVTM, CDR2 ANQGSEA. Trimming took off 4 bases at V and 3 bases at J, with 6 bases between the two ends. This CDR3 reads CSVAGEETQYF. Here the CDR3 DNA reads TGCAGCGTTGCGGGAGAAGAGACCCAGTACTTC.